These 6 T cell receptor beta chains were all obtained from the same sample, sequenced in a study of T-cell memory formation after mild COVID-19. TCRdb passed the 5' RACE reads through MiXCR, listing each CDR3 protein once. The profile covers about 190,000 distinct CDR3 sequences, with around 17% appearing a single time and around 2.4% taken by the ten largest. Sequencing was carried out using PBMCs or a T cell subset sorted from them (not recorded which). The receptors were sampled from an adult woman who had mild COVID-19 (a few samples of this study predate the infection). Cell type and time point are not known.

The chain employs TRBV6-5 and TRBJ2-5; TRBD2 matches 8 bases. This CDR3 is built from 14 residues. Germline trimming cut 10 bases from V and 2 bases from J; bases unmatched to any gene: 9. Germline V gives CDR1 MNHEY, CDR2 SVGAGI. The DNA of the CDR3 is TGTGCCACGTCAATTAGCGGGGTTCAAGAGACCCAGTACTTC. Translating it yields CATSISGVQETQYF.

The table lists this clonotype with many counts. This chain joins TRBV10-2 and TRBJ2-1; D not resolved. Germline assignment: CDR1 WSHSY and CDR2 SAAADI. The CDR3 contains 14 residues. V dropped 6 bases and J dropped 0 bases, with 9 bases sitting between them. CDR3 in DNA: TGCGCCAGCAGATCTAGGAGCTCCTACAATGAGCAGTTCTTC. Amino acids: CASRSRSSYNEQFF.

This clonotype occurred a few times. V usage is TRBV5-1 and J usage is TRBJ2-5, with D maybe TRBD2 (6 bases). The CDR3 runs to 13 residues. Germline CDR1 and CDR2: SGHRS and YFSETQ. V lost 4 bases to trimming and J lost 2 bases, with 9 bases between them. CDR3 nucleotides: TGCGCCAGCAGCCCTAGCGTACAAGAGACCCAGTACTTC. Translated: CASSPSVQETQYF. Combining the CDR3 with reference TRBV5-1 and TRBJ2-5 gives the whole variable domain KAGVTQTPRYLIKTRGQQVTLSCSPISGHRSVSWYQQTPGQGLQFLFEYFSETQRNKGNFPGRFSGRQFSNSRSEMNVSTLELGDSALYLCASSPSVQETQYFGPGTRLLVL.

The CDR3: CASSSRETTDTQYF. The DNA of the CDR3 is TGTGCCAGCAGCTCCCGGGAAACCACAGATACGCAGTATTTT. The rearrangement uses TRBV7-8 and TRBJ2-3, with D perhaps matching TRBD2 (5 bases). Trimming removed 4 bases from V and 2 bases from J, with 10 bases in between. Looked up from germline, CDR1 is SGHVS and CDR2 is FQNEAQ. The CDR3 length is 14 residues.

V gene TRBV5-1 combines with J gene TRBJ1-2; TRBD1 matches at 7 bases. In germline, CDR1 is SGHRS, CDR2 YFSETQ. V gave up 2 bases and J gave up 3 bases; unmatched junction bases: 7. The CDR3 has 15 amino acids. The CDR3 coding sequence is TGCGCCAGCAGCTTTGGGACAGTTGAGGACTATGGCTACACCTTC. Its translation is CASSFGTVEDYGYTF.

The chain uses TRBV7-9 and TRBJ1-5; D gene unclear. Trimming shortened V by 2 bases and J by 2 bases, and 10 bases separated the two germline ends. This CDR3 spans 15 amino acids. Looked up from germline, CDR1 is SEHNR and CDR2 is FQNEAQ (reference sequence). This CDR3 is CASSLTALGNQPQHF. CDR3 in DNA: TGTGCCAGCAGCTTAACGGCACTGGGCAATCAGCCCCAGCATTTT.